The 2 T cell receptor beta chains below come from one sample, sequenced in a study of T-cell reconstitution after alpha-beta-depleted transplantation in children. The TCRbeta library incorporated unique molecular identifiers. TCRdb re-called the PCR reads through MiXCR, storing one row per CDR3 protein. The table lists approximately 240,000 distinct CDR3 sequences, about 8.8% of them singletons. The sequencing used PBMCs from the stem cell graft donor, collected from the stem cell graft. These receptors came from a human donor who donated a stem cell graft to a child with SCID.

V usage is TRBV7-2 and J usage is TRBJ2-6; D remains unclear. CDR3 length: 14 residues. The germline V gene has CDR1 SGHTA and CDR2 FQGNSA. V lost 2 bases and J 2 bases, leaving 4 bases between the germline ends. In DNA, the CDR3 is TGTGCCAGCAGCTTATGGCCTGGGGCCAACGTCCTGACTTTC. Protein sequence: CASSLWPGANVLTF.

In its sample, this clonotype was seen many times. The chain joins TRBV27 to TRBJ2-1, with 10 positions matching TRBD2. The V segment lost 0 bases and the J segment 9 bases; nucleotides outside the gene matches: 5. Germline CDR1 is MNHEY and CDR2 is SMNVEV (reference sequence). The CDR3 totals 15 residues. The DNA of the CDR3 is TGTGCCAGCAGTTTATCGGCTAGCGGGGGATCTGAGCAGTTCTTC. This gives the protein CASSLSASGGSEQFF.